This T cell receptor beta chain was sequenced for a study of shared clonotypes between healthy human individuals. This clone occurred once. CDR3 size: 14 residues. Trimming removed 2 bases at V and 7 bases at J, with 12 bases between. Germline CDR1 SGHTA, CDR2 FQGTGA. Deep was the level at which the assay was run. Clones were sequenced by immunoSEQ multiplex PCR, and TCRdb holds only the in-frame ones, with some missing. Here the sample spans around 510,000 clones, about 80% being singletons. The TCR was taken from a woman in her 40s in good health. Some clones in this sample may be carry-over from other donors' samples. The sequenced sample was PBMCs. The rearrangement joins TRBV7-3 to TRBJ2-1; a weak D match, TRBD2 (5 bases). CDR3 in DNA: TGTGCCAGCAGCTTAGGTCGGGAACCTAATGAGCAGTTCTTC. It translates to CASSLGREPNEQFF.